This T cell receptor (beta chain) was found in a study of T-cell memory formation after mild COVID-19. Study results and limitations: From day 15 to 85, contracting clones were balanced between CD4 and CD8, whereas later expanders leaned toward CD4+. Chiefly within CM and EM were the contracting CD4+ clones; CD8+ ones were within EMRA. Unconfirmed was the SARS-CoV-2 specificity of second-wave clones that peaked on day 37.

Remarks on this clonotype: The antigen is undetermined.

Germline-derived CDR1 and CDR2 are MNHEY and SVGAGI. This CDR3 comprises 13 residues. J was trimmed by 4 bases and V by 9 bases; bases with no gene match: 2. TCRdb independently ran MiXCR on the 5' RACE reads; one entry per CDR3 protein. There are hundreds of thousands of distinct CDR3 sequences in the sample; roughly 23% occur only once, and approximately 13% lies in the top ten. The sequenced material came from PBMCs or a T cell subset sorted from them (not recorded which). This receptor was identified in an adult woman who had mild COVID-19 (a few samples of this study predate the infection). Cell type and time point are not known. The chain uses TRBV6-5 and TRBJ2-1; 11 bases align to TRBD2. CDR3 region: CASRTSGYNEQFF. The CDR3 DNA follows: TGTGCCAGTCGGACTAGCGGGTACAATGAGCAGTTCTTC.